The T cell receptor beta chain described here comes from a study of T cell responses to AZD1222 COVID-19 vaccine. Study context: Combined were second doses at about 4 or about 12 weeks. Study results and limitations: Among AZD1222 vaccinees, only 5 to 7 were seropositive at baseline. Reports indicate that nearly half of spike-specific TCRs are directed at unmutated variant regions. Spike-specific TCR depth and breadth grew after two AZD1222 doses.

The data were produced by immunoSEQ multiplex PCR, yet TCRdb's version contains in-frame clones alone and is incomplete. The sample consists of some 120,000 clones, around nine tenths of them appearing once. About this clone itself: The antigen remains undetermined.

Looked up from germline, CDR1 is MGHDK and CDR2 is SYGVNS. This CDR3 spans 13 amino acids. The J segment lost 6 bases and the V segment lost 4 bases, leaving 2 bases of the junction unmatched. The genes are TRBV25-1 and TRBJ2-5; 10 bases line up with TRBD2. The TCR was taken from an adult in good health. The input for sequencing was peripheral blood, taken on day 0 of AZD1222 vaccination. CDR3 amino acids: CASSGSGRKTQYF. CDR3 nucleotides: TGTGCCAGCAGTGGTAGCGGGAGGAAGACCCAGTACTTC.